This paragraph covers one TCR beta chain sequence. The sample is drawn from a study of blood T cell repertoires in COVID-19. For the study at large: The samples span acute and convalescent COVID-19 from the United States, Italy and Spain. Sources were T cells, B-cell-depleted T cells, or PBMCs; the material itself was cDNA or gDNA.

The CDR3 contains 15 residues. Trimming took 1 base from V and 7 from J, leaving 11 bases between them. The germline gives CDR1 LGHNA, CDR2 YSLEER. Authors' methods: From reference gene primer amplification, estimates of nucleated cell counts were derived. Clones were read by immunoSEQ multiplex PCR, and TCRdb kept only the in-frame ones, dropping some. V, J and clone size reflect that table, while D and trimming were determined from the DNA. The sample holds 150,000 to 200,000 clones, almost 85% seen once. Material: peripheral blood. The source of this sequence is a human donor with acute or convalescent COVID-19. The donor label of this sample is uncertain. V and J are TRBV4-3 and TRBJ1-6; D call uncertain. CDR3 DNA sequence: TGCGCCAGCAGCCAAGGGGAGGGTCGCAATTCACCCCTCCACTTT. Translated: CASSQGEGRNSPLHF.